The 22 T cell receptor beta chains presented below share a single source sample, sequenced in a study of post-analysis software for immune sequencing data (dated by TCRdb to between 2014 and 2017). Study-wide conclusions, independent of this receptor: Patients showed significantly higher frequencies than controls for roughly five TRBV segments, among them TRBV5-6, TRBV5-1 and TRBV20-1.

These receptors' targets are unknown. Libraries were made using PCR. The reads were generated on an Illumina HiSeq 2500. Unique molecular identifiers were incorporated into TCR beta cDNA libraries to reduce PCR and sequencing biases. TCRdb redid the processing of the public reads, applying fastp at Q25 and MiXCR, and retained in-frame beta chains. Each entry is one CDR3 protein sequence, shown with its most common DNA and genes. The sample table records 700,000 to 900,000 distinct CDR3 sequences; about 43% of these occur just once. The ten largest make up 4.9% of the sample. The source material was blood. The receptor set was obtained from a girl aged 10 to 17 with multiple sclerosis.

CDR3 loop: CASSQELAGVGLEQYF. The DNA of the CDR3 is TGTGCCAGCAGCCAAGAATTAGCGGGAGTTGGTCTGGAGCAGTACTTC. The chain recombines TRBV4-2 with TRBJ2-7; 9 positions match TRBD2. Germline CDR1 is LGHNA and CDR2 is YNFKEQ. The CDR3 totals 16 residues. The V gene end was trimmed by 0 bases and the J gene end by 7 bases; junction bases not matched to a gene: 10.

The chain has TRBV4-3 and TRBJ2-3, with TRBD2 identical over 10 bases. This CDR3 comprises 15 residues. Trimming cost V 0 bases and J 11 bases; bases outside gene matches: 8. Germline-derived CDR1 and CDR2 are LGHNA and YSLEER. In DNA, the CDR3 is TGCGCCAGCAGCCAAGAATCCCGGGCTAGCGGGAGGCAGTATTTT. As protein: CASSQESRASGRQYF.

The chain recombines TRBV7-2 with TRBJ2-3; possibly TRBD1 for D (6 bases). The germline CDR1 and CDR2 sequences are SGHTA and FQGNSA. The CDR3 totals 15 residues. V was trimmed by 5 bases and J by 0 bases, leaving 12 bases between them. The CDR3 sequence: CASSLRGPSTDTQYF. The CDR3, as DNA: TGTGCCAGCAGCCTCAGGGGTCCTAGCACAGATACGCAGTATTTT.

This clonotype was counted between two and nine times. This chain links TRBV6-5 with TRBJ1-1; D remains ambiguous. The V gene lost 2 bases and the J gene lost 6 bases, with 13 bases spanning the gap. Per germline, CDR1 MNHEY and CDR2 SVGAGI. The CDR3 has 14 residues. CDR3 in DNA: TGTGCCAGCAGTTACGGACCGAGAGCTCCTGAAGCTTTCTTT. Its translation: CASSYGPRAPEAFF.

The chain is built from TRBV7-2 and TRBJ1-2; unclear D gene. This CDR3 contains 13 residues. V lost 3 bases to trimming and J lost 7 bases, with 12 bases between them. Germline CDR1 and CDR2: SGHTA and FQGNSA. The CDR3 is CASSLGPARGYTF. In DNA form, the CDR3 reads TGTGCCAGCAGCTTGGGCCCAGCGCGTGGCTACACCTTC.

This chain links TRBV6-5 with TRBJ2-1; D is ambiguous. With 0 bases removed from V and 4 bases from J, the gap between germline ends came to 13 bases. CDR1 and CDR2 from the germline V gene are MNHEY and SVGAGI. The CDR3 covers 16 residues. The DNA for the CDR3 is TGTGCCAGCAGTTACTCAAACCGGCACCCTTACAATGAGCAGTTCTTC. Its translation: CASSYSNRHPYNEQFF.

The rearrangement joins TRBV19 to TRBJ1-2; D is unresolved. The CDR3 sequence is 14 residues long. Trimming left V 4 bases short and J 5 bases short, with 14 bases between. The germline V gene encodes CDR1 LNHDA and CDR2 SQIVND (reference sequence). The CDR3 loop reads CASSRRARGYGYTF. In nucleotides, the CDR3 is TGTGCCAGTAGTAGACGGGCAAGAGGTTATGGCTACACCTTC. The full variable domain, its missing parts supplied by reference TRBV19 and TRBJ1-2, is DGGITQSPKYLFRKEGQNVTLSCEQNLNHDAMYWYRQDPGQGLRLIYYSQIVNDFQKGDIAEGYSVSREKKESFPLTVTSAQKNPTAFYLCASSRRARGYGYTFGSGTRLTVV.

This chain uses TRBV28 with TRBJ2-4; unclear D gene. CDR3 length: 13 amino acids. Germline lookup yields CDR1 MDHEN and CDR2 SYDVKM. V dropped 2 bases and J dropped 7 bases, with 9 bases sitting between them. CDR3 amino acids: CASSLGVLNIQYF. Written as DNA, the CDR3 is TGTGCCAGCAGTTTAGGCGTCTTGAACATTCAGTACTTC.

V is TRBV12-3 or TRBV12-4 and J is TRBJ2-3; unclear D gene. The CDR3 runs 14 residues. Trimming took off 2 bases at V and 5 bases at J, with 11 bases between the two ends. CDR3 region: CASSLSRKRDTQYF. The CDR3 bases are TGTGCCAGCAGTTTATCAAGAAAGAGAGATACGCAGTATTTT.

This chain connects TRBV7-3 to TRBJ2-7; D might be TRBD2 (5 bases). TRBJ2-5 matches the DNA end more closely, so the J call is doubtful. CDR1 SGHTA and CDR2 FQGTGA come from the germline V gene. The CDR3 has 13 residues. The CDR3 is CASSSAQGGTQYF. CDR3 coding DNA: TGTGCCAGCAGCTCAGCCCAAGGAGGGACCCAGTACTTC.

The gene calls are TRBV5-1 and TRBJ2-7; 13 positions agree with TRBD2. J gave up 0 bases and V 4 bases, and 7 bases lay outside the gene matches. CDR1 is SGHRS and CDR2 is YFSETQ in the germline V gene. There are 17 residues in the CDR3. The DNA of the CDR3 is TGCGCCAGCAGCGCCTACAGGACTAGCGGGAGCTCCTACGAGCAGTACTTC. Translated, it gives CASSAYRTSGSSYEQYF.

This clonotype turned up a few times. DNA of the CDR3: TGTGCCAGCAGTTTTAGCGGACTTGCCTACGAGCAGTACTTC. Protein sequence: CASSFSGLAYEQYF. The V call is TRBV6-5, the J call TRBJ2-7; possibly TRBD2 for D (6 bases). The CDR3 totals 14 residues. Trimming took off 4 bases at V and 2 bases at J, with 12 bases between the two ends. CDR1 and CDR2 (germline): MNHEY, SVGAGI.

This clonotype has more than one count but fewer than ten. V usage is TRBV12-3 or TRBV12-4 and J usage is TRBJ1-2; D is perhaps TRBD1 (5 bases). Trimming took off 3 bases at V and 4 bases at J, with 9 bases between the two ends. The length of the CDR3 is 13 residues. Here the CDR3 reads CASSFSGGYGYTF. CDR3 in DNA: TGTGCCAGCAGTTTCTCGGGGGGCTATGGCTACACCTTC.

CDR3: CASSLFQGALSYEQYF. DNA for the CDR3: TGTGCCAGCAGCCTATTCCAGGGGGCCCTCTCCTACGAGCAGTACTTC. The rearrangement uses TRBV7-9 and TRBJ2-7, with TRBD1 identical over 8 bases. The CDR3 length is 16 residues. Germline CDR1 SEHNR, CDR2 FQNEAQ (reference sequence). V was clipped by 5 bases and J by 0 bases; unmatched bases: 9.

A few counts support this clonotype. This rearrangement joins TRBV29-1 to TRBJ2-5; D possibly corresponds to TRBD2 (6 bases). The J call may be incorrect, as the DNA end agrees better with TRBJ2-7. Germline loops: CDR1 SQVTM, CDR2 ANQGSEA. The CDR3 loop spans 13 amino acids. The CDR3 nucleotides are TGCAGCGTTTTGAGCAGCGGGCACTACGAGCAGTACTTC. Its translation: CSVLSSGHYEQYF.

This rearrangement joins TRBV7-6 to TRBJ2-4; TRBD2 is a possible D gene (5 bases). The end of the DNA aligns better with TRBJ2-7, so the J call may be wrong. The CDR3 length is 13 residues. The germline V gene encodes CDR1 SGHVS and CDR2 FNYEAQ. This CDR3 reads CASSRGGDYEQYF. CDR3 coding DNA: TGTGCCAGCAGCCGCGGAGGCGACTACGAGCAGTACTTC.

This clonotype was seen more than once but under ten times. CDR3 in amino acids: CASSPRGPLTSGYTDTQYF. The CDR3 bases are TGTGCCAGCAGCCCAAGGGGCCCCCTGACTAGCGGCTACACAGATACGCAGTATTTT. The chain has TRBV7-2 and TRBJ2-3; 9 bases match TRBD2. Germline CDR1 and CDR2: SGHTA and FQGNSA. With V trimmed by 5 bases and J by 2 bases, 17 bases remained unmatched. CDR3 length: 19 residues.

V is TRBV11-3 and J is TRBJ1-4, with 9 bases lining up with TRBD1. CDR1 is SGHNT, CDR2 YENEEA, per germline. V was clipped by 5 bases and J by 0 bases; unmatched bases: 7. CDR3 size: 17 residues. In DNA form, the CDR3 reads TGTGCCAGCAGCGCAGGGGACAGGGCCGCAACTAATGAAAAACTGTTTTTT. Encoded protein: CASSAGDRAATNEKLFF.

The V gene is TRBV12-3 or TRBV12-4, the J gene TRBJ2-7; no clear D. The CDR3 has 14 amino acids. V dropped 3 bases and J dropped 4 bases, with 13 bases sitting between them. The CDR3 region is CASSLHQLMYEQYF. CDR3 sequence (DNA): TGTGCCAGCAGTTTGCATCAGTTGATGTACGAGCAGTACTTC.

The chain has TRBV6-6 and TRBJ1-4, with D hard to call. This CDR3 contains 15 residues. The germline V gene has CDR1 MNHNY and CDR2 SVGAGI (reference sequence). V was clipped by 6 bases and J by 4 bases, with 15 bases between them. The CDR3 DNA is TGTGCCAGCAGCAGGTCGACGGGCGGTAATGAAAAACTGTTTTTT. This gives the protein CASSRSTGGNEKLFF.

The chain employs TRBV20-1 and TRBJ2-7, with D tentatively TRBD2 (6 bases). The CDR3 runs to 14 residues. Germline lookup yields CDR1 DFQATT and CDR2 SNEGSKA (reference sequence). Trimming left V 1 base short and J 4 bases short, with 14 bases between. The CDR3 sequence is CSARAGVRLYEQYF. In DNA, the CDR3 is TGCAGTGCTAGAGCGGGAGTGAGGCTGTACGAGCAGTACTTC.

This clonotype has only a few counts. The rearrangement joins TRBV10-1 to TRBJ1-2; 7 nucleotides match TRBD1. V shed 0 bases and J 1 base; nucleotides not matched to a gene: 14. The V gene's germline CDR1 is WNHNN and CDR2 SYGVQD (reference sequence). This CDR3 has 19 residues. The CDR3 protein is CASSESTIGRGLNNYGYTF. In DNA, the CDR3 is TGCGCCAGCAGTGAGTCTACTATCGGCAGGGGGTTAAATAACTATGGCTACACCTTC.